The entry that follows covers one T cell receptor beta chain sequence. Clones were sequenced by immunoSEQ multiplex PCR, and TCRdb holds only the in-frame ones, with some missing. The table shows fewer than 65,000 clones, with 91% occurring only once. CDR3 length: 13 amino acids. Germline CDR1 reads LGHDT; CDR2 reads YNNKEL (reference sequence). The ends were cut back, 2 bases at V and 4 bases at J, with 5 bases in the middle. This record comes from a study of blood T cell repertoires in COVID-19. Study-wide background: Both acute and convalescent COVID-19 samples were obtained from the United States, Italy and Spain. In each case, the material was cDNA or gDNA derived from T cells, B-cell-depleted T cells, or PBMCs.

The source material was peripheral blood. V is TRBV3-1 (or the pseudogene TRBV3-2) and J is TRBJ1-4; D remains unclear. This receptor was taken from a man aged 50 to 60 with acute or convalescent COVID-19. The CDR3 region is CASSQLVNEKLFF. In DNA form, the CDR3 reads TGTGCCAGCAGCCAACTAGTTAATGAAAAACTGTTTTTT.